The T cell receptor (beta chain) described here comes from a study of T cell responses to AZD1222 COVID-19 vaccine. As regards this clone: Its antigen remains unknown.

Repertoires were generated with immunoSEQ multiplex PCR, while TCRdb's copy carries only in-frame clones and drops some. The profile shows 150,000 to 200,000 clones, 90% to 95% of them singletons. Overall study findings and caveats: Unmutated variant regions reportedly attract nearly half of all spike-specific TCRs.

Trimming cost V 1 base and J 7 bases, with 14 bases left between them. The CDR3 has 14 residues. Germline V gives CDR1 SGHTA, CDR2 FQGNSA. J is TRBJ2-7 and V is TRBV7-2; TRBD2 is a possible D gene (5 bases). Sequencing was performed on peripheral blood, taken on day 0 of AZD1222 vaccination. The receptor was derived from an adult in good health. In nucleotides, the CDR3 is TGTGCCAGCAGCTTAGAGAGCGCGCCGGGGGAGCAGTACTTC. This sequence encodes CASSLESAPGEQYF.